Following are 22 T cell receptor beta chains from one sample sequenced in a study of shared T cell receptors in the human thymus listed by TCRdb under 2021. The library was built by means of the immunoSEQ multiplex PCR assay. This is the immuneACCESS table as TCRdb keeps it, with only in-frame sequences that have V and J called. A part of the clones is gone; compared with another copy, unresolved V genes explain less than half, and the rest is unexplained. In this sample the table shows hundreds of thousands of clones, more than 75% of which occur a single time. The top ten clonotypes cover approximately 0.011% of the sample. The sample was also reused in another study, on human thymus T cells.

Sequencing input: thymocytes. Receptors were obtained from a boy in the first two years of life with a congenital heart defect. Donor details come from another sample of the same person, matched by shared clones.

The gene calls are TRBV11-2 and TRBJ2-7, with 8 bases matching TRBD1. CDR1 is SGHAT, CDR2 FQNNGV, per germline. The V and J ends lost 7 bases and 5 bases, in that order; junction bases with no gene match: 16. This CDR3 region has 16 residues. This CDR3 reads CASTPPRSTGAHEQYF. CDR3 bases: TGTGCCAGCACCCCCCCACGGTCGACAGGGGCTCACGAGCAGTACTTC.

This rearrangement joins TRBV5-4 to TRBJ2-3; 9 nucleotides agree with TRBD2. The CDR3 totals 16 residues. V was clipped by 3 bases and J by 5 bases; unmatched bases: 10. Germline CDR1 and CDR2: SGHNT and YYREEE (reference sequence). This CDR3 reads CASSSRLAVRGDTQYF. DNA for the CDR3: TGTGCCAGCAGCTCTCGACTAGCGGTCAGAGGAGATACGCAGTATTTT.

The chain has TRBV18 and TRBJ2-3; 7 bases fit TRBD2. The CDR3 covers 17 residues. The junction had 12 bases not matched to a gene; V was cut back by 3 bases and J by 3 bases. Germline V gene lookup returns CDR1 KGHSH and CDR2 LQKENI. This chain's CDR3 is CASSPQIGRTKTDTQYF. In DNA, the CDR3 is TGTGCCAGCTCACCTCAAATCGGGAGGACTAAGACAGATACGCAGTATTTT.

The chain couples TRBV11-2 to TRBJ2-2, with 13 bases lining up with TRBD2. Looked up from germline, CDR1 is SGHAT and CDR2 is FQNNGV. V gave up 5 bases and J gave up 3 bases; unmatched junction bases: 3. The CDR3 runs to 16 residues. CDR3 residues: CASSPGTSGDTGELFF. The DNA for the CDR3 is TGTGCCAGCAGCCCCGGGACTAGCGGGGACACCGGGGAGCTGTTTTTT.

The chain combines TRBV5-8 with TRBJ1-3; D is undetermined. V was cut by 0 bases and J by 2 bases, with 9 bases left in between. The CDR3 contains 15 residues. Germline loops: CDR1 SGHTS, CDR2 YDEGEE. This CDR3 is CASSLGRRTGNTIYF. The CDR3 nucleotides are TGTGCCAGCAGCTTGGGACGGAGAACTGGAAACACCATATATTTT.

This sequence joins TRBV30 and TRBJ2-5, with 9 bases lining up with TRBD1. V was pared by 2 bases and J by 6 bases, with 10 bases of the junction left unmatched. Germline V gene lookup returns CDR1 GTSNPN and CDR2 SVGIG (reference sequence). The CDR3 loop spans 15 amino acids. The CDR3 bases are TGTGCCTGGAGTCCACGGGACAGGGCTAGGCAGACCCAGTACTTC. Amino acid sequence: CAWSPRDRARQTQYF.

In DNA, the CDR3 is TGTGCCAGTAACCACGGAGGGGAGCAAGAGACCCAGTACTTC. This encodes CASNHGGEQETQYF. V and J are TRBV19 and TRBJ2-5, with D perhaps TRBD2 (6 bases). Germline V lookup: CDR1 LNHDA, CDR2 SQIVND (reference sequence). This CDR3 comprises 14 residues. V shed 7 bases and J shed 2 bases, with 14 bases lying between them.

The genes are TRBV30 and TRBJ2-5, with a possible D match to TRBD1 (5 bases). Looked up from germline, CDR1 is GTSNPN and CDR2 is SVGIG (reference sequence). With 0 bases removed from V and 4 bases from J, the gap between germline ends came to 12 bases. The CDR3 runs 14 residues. The CDR3 loop is CAWSVEGEGETQYF. CDR3 nucleotide sequence: TGTGCCTGGAGTGTAGAAGGGGAAGGAGAGACCCAGTACTTC.

J is TRBJ2-7 and V is TRBV18, with 8 bases matching TRBD1. Germline V CDR1 and CDR2: KGHSH, LQKENI. V was pared by 5 bases and J by 3 bases, with 6 bases of the junction left unmatched. The CDR3 runs to 14 residues. This CDR3 is CASSGQQGGYEQYF. CDR3 nucleotide sequence: TGTGCCAGCTCAGGTCAACAGGGGGGCTACGAGCAGTACTTC. The full variable domain, completed using reference TRBV18 and TRBJ2-7, is NAGVMQNPRHLVRRRGQEARLRCSPMKGHSHVYWYRQLPEEGLKFMVYLQKENIIDESGMPKERFSAEFPKEGPSILRIQQVVRGDSAAYFCASSGQQGGYEQYFGPGTRLTVT.

The chain links TRBV29-1 to TRBJ2-5; D is perhaps TRBD1 (5 bases). This CDR3 has 12 amino acids. V dropped 4 bases and J dropped 0 bases, with 6 bases sitting between them. Germline loops: CDR1 SQVTM, CDR2 ANQGSEA. The CDR3 nucleotides read TGCAGCGTTGCCAGGGACCAAGAGACCCAGTACTTC. It encodes CSVARDQETQYF.

This rearrangement joins TRBV7-9 to TRBJ2-4; 9 nucleotides line up with TRBD1. Germline V gene data show CDR1 as SEHNR and CDR2 as FQNEAQ (reference sequence). The J segment lost 7 bases and the V segment lost 6 bases, leaving 7 bases of the junction unmatched. This CDR3 contains 14 residues. The CDR3 DNA sequence: TGTGCCAGCAGTCCCGGGGACAGGGTTAACATTCAGTACTTC. Translated, it gives CASSPGDRVNIQYF.

The rearrangement uses TRBV27 and TRBJ2-6, with a tentative D call TRBD2 (6 bases). The germline V gene encodes CDR1 MNHEY and CDR2 SMNVEV (reference sequence). The CDR3 covers 15 residues. V was pared by 3 bases and J by 2 bases, with 8 bases between. CDR3 DNA sequence: TGTGCCAGCAGTTTGGGGGGTCCTGGGGCCAACGTCCTGACTTTC. Protein sequence: CASSLGGPGANVLTF.

This clone is a singleton in its sample. The V call is TRBV6-5, the J call TRBJ1-1; D remains unclear. CDR3 length: 14 amino acids. The germline CDR1 and CDR2 sequences are MNHEY and SVGAGI. V was trimmed by 2 bases and J by 4 bases, leaving 11 bases between them. CDR3 nucleotide sequence: TGTGCCAGCAGTTACACAGAAGAGGGCACTGAAGCTTTCTTT. Translation gives CASSYTEEGTEAFF.

V gene TRBV18 combines with J gene TRBJ2-7; 7 positions agree with TRBD1. V dropped 2 bases and J dropped 6; count of bases not matched to a gene: 13. The germline V gene has CDR1 KGHSH and CDR2 LQKENI. The CDR3 is 16 residues long. CDR3 nucleotides: TGTGCCAGCTCACCAACCGGGACAGTGGAGCTTCGCGAGCAGTACTTC. Translation: CASSPTGTVELREQYF.

The rearrangement uses TRBV7-8 and TRBJ2-1; 8 bases are shared with TRBD1. The V gene's germline CDR1 is SGHVS and CDR2 FQNEAQ. Unmatched junction bases numbered 2, after V lost 0 bases and J lost 1 base. This CDR3 has 16 amino acids. DNA of the CDR3: TGTGCCAGCAGCTTAGCCCGGGACAGGTCCTACAATGAGCAGTTCTTC. It codes for CASSLARDRSYNEQFF.

Remarks on this clone: Other DNA variants within this sample encode the same CDR3. The V call is TRBV27, the J call TRBJ1-5; D possibly corresponds to TRBD1 (5 bases). This CDR3 is built from 14 residues. Germline-derived CDR1 and CDR2 are MNHEY and SMNVEV (reference sequence). With 0 bases removed from V and 2 bases from J, the gap between germline ends came to 5 bases. In DNA form, the CDR3 reads TGTGCCAGCAGTTTATCCAGGGGCAATCAGCCCCAGCATTTT. Amino acids: CASSLSRGNQPQHF.

The chain recombines TRBV30 with TRBJ2-3; D unresolved. Between the trimmed V and J ends, which lost 3 bases and 5 bases, there was a span of 12 bases. Germline V gene lookup returns CDR1 GTSNPN and CDR2 SVGIG (reference sequence). The CDR3 extends over 13 amino acids. The CDR3 DNA reads TGTGCCTGGAGGTCGGAGCGCCTAGATACGCAGTATTTT. Translated: CAWRSERLDTQYF.

The chain carries TRBV19 and TRBJ1-3; TRBD1 matches 8 bases. Germline-derived CDR1 and CDR2 are LNHDA and SQIVND (reference sequence). V trimming: 3 bases; J trimming: 0 bases; junction bases outside the gene matches: 10. This CDR3 region has 18 residues. CDR3: CASSIQGTGYTSGNTIYF. The CDR3, as DNA: TGTGCCAGTAGTATTCAAGGGACAGGCTATACCTCTGGAAACACCATATATTTT.

V usage is TRBV28 and J usage is TRBJ2-5; TRBD2 matches 10 bases. This CDR3 contains 18 residues. V shed 2 bases and J 5 bases; nucleotides not matched to a gene: 14. Germline-derived CDR1 and CDR2 are MDHEN and SYDVKM. Here the CDR3 DNA reads TGTGCCAGCAGTTTACGCCGTGAGCGGGAGGGAGTCGGGGAGACCCAGTACTTC. Its translation: CASSLRREREGVGETQYF.

The chain is built from TRBV29-1 and TRBJ2-2; TRBD1 matches at 8 bases. The germline gives CDR1 SQVTM, CDR2 ANQGSEA. This CDR3 has 20 amino acids. V was pared by 6 bases and J by 4 bases, with 25 bases of the junction left unmatched. The DNA of the CDR3 is TGCAGCGTCGGCCTCCCCCGACCATTGACTCGGACAGGGTGCACCGGGGAGCTGTTTTTT. It translates to CSVGLPRPLTRTGCTGELFF.

The rearrangement joins TRBV11-3 to TRBJ2-3; D is undetermined. Germline V gene data show CDR1 as SGHNT and CDR2 as YENEEA. Trimming took 4 bases from V and 4 from J, leaving 12 bases between them. CDR3 length: 14 amino acids. The CDR3 nucleotides are TGTGCCAGCAGCTCTACCCCATCGTCAGATACGCAGTATTTT. This gives the protein CASSSTPSSDTQYF.

The chain has TRBV27 and TRBJ1-5, with 9 bases aligning to TRBD1. This CDR3 has 16 residues. V lost 3 bases and J lost 3; bases outside the gene matches: 6. Germline CDR1 is MNHEY and CDR2 is SMNVEV (reference sequence). The CDR3 DNA reads as TGTGCCAGCAGTTTTAATAGGGACAGGGCCAATCAGCCCCAGCATTTT. Protein product: CASSFNRDRANQPQHF.